This passage covers 24 T cell receptor beta chains from one sample sequenced in a study. TCRdb redid the calling of the 5' RACE reads with MiXCR, one entry per CDR3 protein. The profile shows approximately 60,000 distinct CDR3 sequences, approximately 23% of them singletons. The specimen was memory CD4+ T cells sorted from a lymph node. Subset in this sample: memory CD4+ T cells, CD4+CD45RO+CD25-. Receptors originate from a female donor with breast cancer.

This clonotype was observed a few times. This chain uses TRBV6-1 with TRBJ1-1, with unresolved D. In germline, CDR1 is MNHNS, CDR2 SASEGT. The CDR3 totals 13 residues. Deletions cut 6 bases from V and 1 base from J, with 9 bases between. CDR3 coding DNA: TGTGCCAGCAGAACACAGACGAACACTGAAGCTTTCTTT. As protein: CASRTQTNTEAFF.

This clonotype has a handful of counts. In DNA, the CDR3 is TGTGCCAGCAGCTTTTCATCGTCGAACACTGAAGCTTTCTTT. This codes for CASSFSSSNTEAFF. The genes are TRBV7-9 and TRBJ1-1, with D uncertain. V lost 3 bases and J 1 base, leaving 9 bases between the germline ends. The CDR3 is 14 residues long. Germline CDR1 reads SEHNR; CDR2 reads FQNEAQ (reference sequence).

This clonotype appeared a few times. This chain uses TRBV5-1 with TRBJ1-5, with 7 bases fitting TRBD1. Germline loops: CDR1 SGHRS, CDR2 YFSETQ. This CDR3 has 14 residues. Unmatched junction bases numbered 5, after V lost 3 bases and J lost 5 bases. The CDR3 DNA sequence: TGCGCCAGCAGCTCGACAGGGCGGGATCAGCCCCAGCATTTT. It is translated as CASSSTGRDQPQHF.

This clonotype came up many times. The CDR3 DNA reads TGTGCCAGCAGCTTTTCGACCGACACTGAAGCTTTCTTT. This codes for CASSFSTDTEAFF. The chain has TRBV7-9 and TRBJ1-1, with D hard to call. The germline V gene encodes CDR1 SEHNR and CDR2 FQNEAQ (reference sequence). The CDR3 is 13 residues long. Trimming shortened V by 3 bases and J by 3 bases, and 8 bases separated the two germline ends.

The J gene is TRBJ2-3, the V gene TRBV7-9; 11 positions agree with TRBD2. The ends lost 0 bases at V and 0 bases at J; junction bases unmatched: 8. The V gene's germline CDR1 is SEHNR and CDR2 FQNEAQ (reference sequence). The CDR3 has 19 amino acids. The CDR3 DNA reads as TGTGCCAGCAGCTTAGCGTCTAGCGGGGGGCCCTTGAGCACAGATACGCAGTATTTT. Amino acid sequence: CASSLASSGGPLSTDTQYF.

There are many counts of this clonotype. For the CDR3, the DNA is TGTGCCAGCAGCGTAGATCCAGATAATTCACCCCTCCACTTT. Translating gives CASSVDPDNSPLHF. V and J are TRBV9 and TRBJ1-6; no clear D gene. CDR3 length: 14 amino acids. Germline values: CDR1 SGDLS, CDR2 YYNGEE. The V end was cut by 0 bases, the J end by 5 bases, with 6 bases between.

This clonotype showed up just a few times. V usage is TRBV20-1 and J usage is TRBJ2-5; 7 bases align to TRBD1. CDR3 size: 13 residues. CDR1 is DFQATT and CDR2 is SNEGSKA in the germline V gene (reference sequence). V lost 5 bases, J lost 5 bases, and 8 bases stayed unmatched. The CDR3 spells CSAPYRGSETQYF. The CDR3 DNA follows: TGCAGTGCTCCCTACAGGGGAAGCGAGACCCAGTACTTC.

The gene calls are TRBV7-2 and TRBJ2-5, with 10 bases aligning to TRBD1. CDR1 is SGHTA, CDR2 FQGNSA, per germline. This CDR3 has 14 amino acids. Unmatched junction bases numbered 7, after V lost 5 bases and J lost 7 bases. This chain's CDR3 is CASSRGQGGGTQYF. Written as DNA, the CDR3 is TGTGCCAGCAGCCGTGGACAGGGGGGTGGGACCCAGTACTTC.

Details on this clonotype: An end of the junction does not agree with germline; a read error may underlie this. The chain uses TRBV30 and TRBJ2-3; TRBD2 might be the D (5 bases). The CDR3 is made up of 14 amino acids. The germline CDR1 and CDR2 sequences are GTSNPN and SVGIG (reference sequence). CDR3 DNA sequence: TGTGCCTGGACTATAGGCCTAGGAGGAGATGCGCAGTATTTT. This sequence encodes CAWTIGLGGDAQYF.

This chain links TRBV6-6 with TRBJ1-2, with D uncertain. Germline lookup yields CDR1 MNHNY and CDR2 SVGAGI (reference sequence). The V end was cut by 0 bases, the J end by 3 bases, with 17 bases between. The CDR3 covers 17 residues. This CDR3 is CASSYSISEVRDYGYTF. The CDR3 DNA reads TGTGCCAGCAGTTACTCGATATCGGAAGTGAGGGACTATGGCTACACCTTC.

This clonotype was seen ten or more times. The chain has TRBV10-3 and TRBJ2-7; TRBD2 matches 9 bases. Germline CDR1 and CDR2: ENHRY and SYGVKD. The CDR3 loop spans 13 amino acids. The trim removed 7 bases at V and 6 bases at J, leaving 7 bases unmatched. The CDR3 bases are TGTGCCATCAAAGCTAGCGGGATGGGCGAGCAGTACTTC. This translates into CAIKASGMGEQYF.

This clonotype was seen a few times. The rearrangement joins TRBV7-9 to TRBJ2-7, with 7 bases fitting TRBD2. V was clipped by 1 base and J by 3 bases; unmatched bases: 3. The CDR3 length is 14 residues. Germline V CDR1 and CDR2: SEHNR, FQNEAQ (reference sequence). CDR3 loop: CASSLEGGVYEQYF. The CDR3 nucleotides read TGTGCCAGCAGCTTAGAGGGAGGGGTCTACGAGCAGTACTTC.

This clonotype was counted between two and nine times. V and J are TRBV5-5 and TRBJ1-6, with a tentative D call TRBD1 (5 bases). Germline V CDR1 and CDR2: SGHKS, YYEKEE (reference sequence). The CDR3 is 17 amino acids. The V end lost 4 bases, the J end lost 2 bases, and 16 bases lay between the germline ends. Here the CDR3 DNA reads TGTGCCAGCAGCCCCCGGGGTACGGGGGCCTATAATTCACCCCTCCACTTT. Protein sequence: CASSPRGTGAYNSPLHF.

This clonotype was picked up a small number of times. This chain joins TRBV10-3 and TRBJ2-1; a weak D match, TRBD1 (5 bases). The CDR3 has 13 amino acids. Germline V lookup: CDR1 ENHRY, CDR2 SYGVKD. The ends were cut back, 4 bases at V and 4 bases at J, with 8 bases in the middle. CDR3 DNA sequence: TGTGCCATCAGTGGTGGGGCTTACAATGAGCAGTTCTTC. Encoded protein: CAISGGAYNEQFF.

V is TRBV12-3 or TRBV12-4 and J is TRBJ2-5, with TRBD1 matching over 8 bases. CDR3 length equals 15 residues. Trimming took 5 bases from V and 5 from J; bases not matched to a gene: 10. Written as DNA, the CDR3 is TGTGCCAGCAGTGATCACCAGGGGGCCCGTGAGACCCAGTACTTC. It specifies CASSDHQGARETQYF.

This clonotype was seen a few times. The rearrangement joins TRBV7-2 to TRBJ2-3; no definite D call. The CDR3 has 13 residues. Trimming removed 8 bases from V and 6 bases from J, with 15 bases in between. CDR1 is SGHTA and CDR2 is FQGNSA in the germline V gene. The CDR3 DNA follows: TGTGCCAGCGGCATAAGCCCGGGTGATACGCAGTATTTT. It yields the protein CASGISPGDTQYF. Drawing the rest from reference TRBV7-2 and TRBJ2-3, the complete variable domain is GAGVSQSPSNKVTEKGKDVELRCDPISGHTALYWYRQSLGQGLEFLIYFQGNSAPDKSGLPSDRFSAERTGGSVSTLTIQRTQQEDSAVYLCASGISPGDTQYFGPGTRLTVL.

The chain combines TRBV18 with TRBJ1-1, with unresolved D. V was trimmed by 3 bases and J by 4 bases, leaving 12 bases between them. CDR3 length equals 14 residues. Germline V gene sequence: CDR1 KGHSH, CDR2 LQKENI. The CDR3 is CASSPGGLGTEAFF. CDR3 nucleotides: TGTGCCAGCTCACCGGGAGGGCTAGGCACTGAAGCTTTCTTT.

This clonotype was observed a few times. The CDR3 nucleotides are TGCAGTGCCCCTCCCACTAGCGGGGGGGACAATGAGCAGTTCTTC. This gives the protein CSAPPTSGGDNEQFF. The V and J genes are TRBV20-1 and TRBJ2-1; 13 bases line up with TRBD2. The J segment lost 5 bases and the V segment lost 6 bases, leaving 7 bases of the junction unmatched. This CDR3 contains 15 residues. Germline V lookup: CDR1 DFQATT, CDR2 SNEGSKA (reference sequence).

The rearrangement links TRBV2 to TRBJ2-2, with TRBD2 matching 11 bases. After removal of 4 bases from V and 7 bases from J, the junction contained 11 bases not matched to a gene. CDR1 SNHLY and CDR2 FYNNEI come from the germline V gene. The CDR3 covers 17 residues. Here the CDR3 reads CASSGLAGPLTGGELFF. As DNA, the CDR3 is TGTGCCAGCAGTGGACTAGCGGGACCCCTTACAGGCGGGGAGCTGTTTTTT.

This clonotype occurred a few times. The V gene is TRBV5-1, the J gene TRBJ2-3; 11 nucleotides match TRBD2. Germline trimming cut 1 base from V and 6 bases from J; bases unmatched to any gene: 4. Germline-derived CDR1 and CDR2 are SGHRS and YFSETQ. The length of the CDR3 is 15 residues. In nucleotides, the CDR3 is TGCGCCAGCAGCTTGACTAGCGGGAGAATGGATACGCAGTATTTT. It specifies CASSLTSGRMDTQYF.

This clonotype showed up many times. The chain combines TRBV7-6 with TRBJ2-3; TRBD1 aligns across 12 bases. Germline CDR1 is SGHVS and CDR2 is FNYEAQ. The CDR3 sequence is 15 residues long. V shed 6 bases, J shed 8 bases, and the junction held 9 bases outside the gene matches. Here the CDR3 DNA reads TGTGCCAGCAGTTCCGGGACAGGGGGCTTTGGTACGCAGTATTTT. This sequence encodes CASSSGTGGFGTQYF.

V usage is TRBV29-1 and J usage is TRBJ2-1; a possible D gene is TRBD2 (7 bases). Germline V gene lookup returns CDR1 SQVTM and CDR2 ANQGSEA. The V and J ends lost 4 bases and 9 bases respectively, with 19 bases between them. This CDR3 has 14 residues. Written as DNA, the CDR3 is TGCAGCGTTGGGGGAGCGGGAAGAGGGGGTGAGCAGTTCTTC. Protein sequence: CSVGGAGRGGEQFF.

The gene calls are TRBV12-3 or TRBV12-4 and TRBJ1-2, with D unresolved. V was clipped by 3 bases and J by 6 bases, with 8 bases between them. CDR3 length: 12 amino acids. CDR3 sequence (DNA): TGTGCCAGCAGTTTTCAGTTCAATGGCTACACCTTC. It specifies CASSFQFNGYTF.

This clonotype was counted a few times. The chain carries TRBV4-3 and TRBJ1-4; TRBD1 might be the D (5 bases). Germline V CDR1 and CDR2: LGHNA, YSLEER. CDR3 size: 14 residues. V was clipped by 0 bases and J by 7 bases, with 9 bases between them. The CDR3 region has the DNA TGCGCCAGCAGCCAAGAGGGGCGGGCTGAAAAACTGTTTTTT. This codes for CASSQEGRAEKLFF.